This TCR beta chain was identified during a study of beta chain features in type 1 diabetes. Expressed TCRB transcripts were sequenced after all isolated RNA was converted to cDNA. Assay: immunoSEQ multiplex PCR; the TCRdb copy retains only in-frame clones and omits some. The sample holds some 270,000 clones, about 8% seen once. As regards this clone: No DNA is shown, since the ends of the CDR3 on it are uncertain; the CDR3 is the one TCRdb lists.

The CDR3 sequence runs 14 residues, both termini included. Per germline, CDR1 SGDLS and CDR2 YYNGEE. The sequencing input was central memory CD4+ T cells from blood. V usage is TRBV9 and J usage is TRBJ1-1. The clonotype was recovered from a woman aged 18-29 years in good health. This chain's CDR3 is CASSVAPGICRTFF.